This passage covers 27 T cell receptor beta chains from one sample sequenced in a study of CD8 T cells in Susac syndrome. When the RNA was reverse transcribed, random hexamers were used with an input of about 0.45 to 1 ug. TCRdb used MiXCR to reprocess the immunoSEQ multiplex PCR reads, holding one entry per CDR3 protein. The table includes approximately 100,000 distinct CDR3 sequences, approximately 91% detected once. Sequencing was carried out using CD4+ T cells from PBMCs. Every receptor here comes from a human donor in good health.

V is TRBV7-3 and J is TRBJ2-5; 7 nucleotides align to TRBD2. V dropped 3 bases and J dropped 4; count of bases not matched to a gene: 8. Germline V lookup: CDR1 SGHTA, CDR2 FQGTGA. CDR3 length equals 15 residues. CDR3 sequence: CASSLSGARGETQYF. CDR3 sequence (DNA): TGTGCCAGCAGCTTGAGCGGGGCCCGTGGAGAGACCCAGTACTTC.

The rearrangement uses TRBV20-1 and TRBJ1-5; D call uncertain. The germline V and J ends were trimmed by 0 bases and 8 bases, with 23 bases remaining between them. Germline-derived CDR1 and CDR2 are DFQATT and SNEGSKA (reference sequence). The CDR3 is 17 amino acids. CDR3 DNA sequence: TGCAGTGCTAGAGAGGGCGGGAGCTCTCTCGGATTTAAGCCCCAGCATTTT. This gives the protein CSAREGGSSLGFKPQHF.

This chain joins TRBV5-1 and TRBJ2-1, with a tentative D call TRBD2 (5 bases). Trimming pared 3 bases from V and 8 bases from J, leaving 12 bases between. The length of the CDR3 is 13 residues. Germline values: CDR1 SGHRS, CDR2 YFSETQ. The CDR3 DNA follows: TGCGCCAGCAGCTCTTCGGGGAGACATGAGCAGTTCTTC. This gives the protein CASSSSGRHEQFF.

This rearrangement joins TRBV14 to TRBJ2-7; D possibly corresponds to TRBD2 (6 bases). There are 14 residues in the CDR3. Germline V gene data show CDR1 as SGHDN and CDR2 as FVKESK. V was shortened by 4 bases and J by 2 bases, with 12 bases between the two germline ends. CDR3 sequence (DNA): TGTGCCAGCAGCCGGGCGGGATTGGCCTACGAGCAGTACTTC. It codes for CASSRAGLAYEQYF.

The gene calls are TRBV20-1 and TRBJ1-2; D gene unclear. Trimming cost V 7 bases and J 4 bases, with 13 bases left between them. Germline-derived CDR1 and CDR2 are DFQATT and SNEGSKA (reference sequence). The CDR3 runs 12 residues. The CDR3 loop is CSGIRPGYGYTF. The DNA of the CDR3 is TGCAGTGGAATTAGGCCGGGCTATGGCTACACCTTC.

The chain employs TRBV4-2 and TRBJ2-1, with TRBD2 matching 9 bases. This CDR3 comprises 16 residues. Germline V gene sequence: CDR1 LGHNA, CDR2 YNFKEQ. V lost 0 bases and J lost 8; bases outside the gene matches: 8. This chain's CDR3 is CASSQEGTSFADEQFF. The CDR3 coding sequence is TGTGCCAGCAGCCAAGAGGGGACTAGCTTTGCTGATGAGCAGTTCTTC.

The chain uses TRBV6-6 and TRBJ1-1; 9 bases are a match to TRBD1. V gave up 4 bases and J gave up 4 bases; unmatched junction bases: 7. This CDR3 is 15 amino acids long. Germline-derived CDR1 and CDR2 are MNHNY and SVGAGI (reference sequence). The chain's CDR3 is CASSFPLTGGTEAFF. CDR3 nucleotides: TGTGCCAGCAGTTTCCCCTTGACAGGGGGCACTGAAGCTTTCTTT.

The chain carries TRBV6-4 and TRBJ1-1; possibly TRBD1 for D (5 bases). The CDR3 sequence is 16 residues long. Germline CDR1 and CDR2: MRHNA and SNTAGT. Trimming left V 2 bases short and J 4 bases short, with 17 bases between. The CDR3 sequence is CASSDPRAGKSTEAFF. The CDR3 nucleotides are TGTGCCAGCAGTGACCCTCGTGCAGGGAAGAGCACTGAAGCTTTCTTT.

The chain links TRBV7-2 to TRBJ2-5; 7 nucleotides line up with TRBD2. The CDR3 has 12 residues. Germline V gene data show CDR1 as SGHTA and CDR2 as FQGNSA. J was trimmed by 4 bases and V by 5 bases; bases with no gene match: 1. In nucleotides, the CDR3 is TGTGCCAGCAGCGGGAGGGTAGAGACCCAGTACTTC. Its protein is CASSGRVETQYF.

The chain carries TRBV20-1 and TRBJ1-2; TRBD1 is a possible D gene (5 bases). Trimming took off 4 bases at V and 6 bases at J, with 9 bases between the two ends. The CDR3 is 11 amino acids. Germline CDR1 is DFQATT and CDR2 is SNEGSKA (reference sequence). CDR3 coding DNA: TGCAGTGCTATTGGGGCAGATGGCTACACCTTC. This encodes CSAIGADGYTF.

The CDR3 reads CASSFPAAGNSPLHF. The CDR3 DNA reads TGTGCCAGCAGCTTCCCGGCCGCCGGTAATTCACCCCTCCACTTT. V and J are TRBV7-9 and TRBJ1-6; D unresolved. From germline, CDR1 is SEHNR and CDR2 FQNEAQ (reference sequence). The CDR3 is 15 residues long. V shed 3 bases and J shed 6 bases, with 12 bases lying between them.

V gene TRBV5-1 combines with J gene TRBJ1-1; D not resolved. The germline V and J ends were trimmed by 0 bases and 1 base, with 7 bases remaining between them. Per the germline V gene, CDR1 is SGHRS and CDR2 is YFSETQ. The CDR3 sequence is 14 residues long. The CDR3 sequence: CASSLALTNTEAFF. As DNA, the CDR3 is TGCGCCAGCAGCTTGGCCCTCACGAACACTGAAGCTTTCTTT.

The chain links TRBV7-2 to TRBJ2-7; the D gene could be TRBD1 or TRBD2 (5 bases each). This CDR3 has 13 amino acids. The ends were cut back, 8 bases at V and 3 bases at J, with 14 bases in the middle. Looked up from germline, CDR1 is SGHTA and CDR2 is FQGNSA. The CDR3 DNA is TGTGCCAGCGCGGCAGGGACCGTCTACGAGCAGTACTTC. Protein product: CASAAGTVYEQYF.

This clonotype has just one count. This chain joins TRBV13 and TRBJ1-2; D is ambiguous. V lost 7 bases and J 0 bases, leaving 24 bases between the germline ends. From germline, CDR1 is PRHDT and CDR2 FYEKMQ (reference sequence). This CDR3 spans 18 amino acids. In nucleotides, the CDR3 is TGTGCCAGCACCCCAGAGGGTAGTGCACTGGTCTCTAACTATGGCTACACCTTC. Residues: CASTPEGSALVSNYGYTF.

The CDR3 DNA sequence: TGTGCCAGCAGCGTATCCCGGGACAGCGCTAACTATGGCTACACCTTC. Translated, it gives CASSVSRDSANYGYTF. This sequence joins TRBV9 and TRBJ1-2; 7 nucleotides match TRBD1. This CDR3 region has 16 residues. The germline CDR1 and CDR2 sequences are SGDLS and YYNGEE. V lost 1 base, J lost 0 bases, and 6 bases stayed unmatched.

The gene calls are TRBV6-5 and TRBJ2-3, with 10 bases matching TRBD2. This CDR3 contains 15 residues. Unmatched junction bases numbered 7, after V lost 7 bases and J lost 3 bases. Germline values: CDR1 MNHEY, CDR2 SVGAGI. The CDR3 region has the DNA TGTGCCAGCACTCTCTCTAGCGGGAGAACAGATACGCAGTATTTT. Translating gives CASTLSSGRTDTQYF.

This chain connects TRBV12-3 or TRBV12-4 to TRBJ1-2; unclear D gene. Trimming shortened V by 6 bases and J by 6 bases, and 14 bases separated the two germline ends. The CDR3 sequence is 13 residues long. The CDR3 DNA reads as TGTGCCAGCAGCGTCGCGGTTGCGCATGGCTACACCTTC. It specifies CASSVAVAHGYTF.

The rearrangement uses TRBV9 and TRBJ2-1, with 9 bases that match TRBD2. The CDR3 loop spans 15 amino acids. Germline V gene sequence: CDR1 SGDLS, CDR2 YYNGEE. The J segment lost 8 bases and the V segment lost 0 bases, leaving 6 bases of the junction unmatched. CDR3 in DNA: TGTGCCAGCAGCGTAGTTGGAGCGGGGGGCGATGAGCAGTTCTTC. It specifies CASSVVGAGGDEQFF.

This chain joins TRBV5-1 and TRBJ1-2, with D perhaps TRBD1 (6 bases). Per germline, CDR1 SGHRS and CDR2 YFSETQ. V shed 4 bases and J shed 4 bases, with 14 bases lying between them. The CDR3 contains 14 residues. The CDR3 here is CASSRAGDPYGYTF. The CDR3 DNA reads TGCGCCAGCAGCCGGGCAGGGGATCCCTATGGCTACACCTTC. The whole variable domain, remainder taken from reference TRBV5-1 and TRBJ1-2, is KAGVTQTPRYLIKTRGQQVTLSCSPISGHRSVSWYQQTPGQGLQFLFEYFSETQRNKGNFPGRFSGRQFSNSRSEMNVSTLELGDSALYLCASSRAGDPYGYTFGSGTRLTVV.

This chain connects TRBV6-4 to TRBJ2-3, with D unresolved. The CDR3 runs to 14 residues. Germline CDR1 reads MRHNA; CDR2 reads SNTAGT. V lost 0 bases and J lost 2, with 6 bases in between. CDR3 in DNA: TGTGCCAGCAGTGACTCCGGTTTCACAGATACGCAGTATTTT. This gives the protein CASSDSGFTDTQYF.

The chain employs TRBV7-9 and TRBJ2-1, with a tentative D call TRBD2 (6 bases). Germline V CDR1 and CDR2: SEHNR, FQNEAQ (reference sequence). The V and J ends lost 5 bases and 3 bases respectively, with 17 bases between them. This CDR3 comprises 16 residues. CDR3 sequence: CASSRPSRRGYNEQFF. The CDR3 DNA reads TGTGCCAGCAGCCGACCCAGTCGGCGGGGCTACAATGAGCAGTTCTTC.

The J gene is TRBJ2-7, the V gene TRBV6-2 or TRBV6-3; D is possibly TRBD1 or TRBD2 (5 bases each). V gave up 2 bases and J gave up 2 bases, with 13 bases separating them. CDR1 is MNHEY and CDR2 is SVGEGT in the germline V gene. The CDR3 consists of 15 residues. The CDR3 region is CASSYRDVPPYEQYF. CDR3 nucleotide sequence: TGTGCCAGCAGTTACAGGGACGTTCCTCCCTACGAGCAGTACTTC.

V and J are TRBV7-9 and TRBJ1-2; the D gene is possibly TRBD1 (5 bases). The V end lost 3 bases, the J end lost 1 base, and 18 bases lay between the germline ends. The CDR3 loop spans 17 amino acids. Germline-derived CDR1 and CDR2 are SEHNR and FQNEAQ (reference sequence). CDR3 region: CASSFPSIPGGNYGYTF. The CDR3 DNA sequence: TGTGCCAGCAGCTTCCCATCAATTCCTGGGGGTAACTATGGCTACACCTTC.

The chain combines TRBV5-1 with TRBJ2-1, with TRBD2 matching over 12 bases. CDR3 length: 18 amino acids. CDR1 and CDR2 from the germline V gene are SGHRS and YFSETQ. The trim removed 0 bases at V and 12 bases at J, leaving 16 bases unmatched. CDR3 sequence reads: CASSLAALAGGPLEGQFF. CDR3 DNA sequence: TGCGCCAGCAGCTTGGCCGCACTAGCGGGGGGTCCCCTGGAGGGGCAGTTCTTC.

The chain is built from TRBV25-1 and TRBJ1-4; D is unresolved. CDR1 and CDR2 (germline): MGHDK, SYGVNS. Trimming removed 4 bases from V and 0 bases from J, with 3 bases in between. There are 13 residues in the CDR3. The CDR3: CASSVTTNEKLFF. In nucleotides, the CDR3 is TGTGCCAGCAGTGTGACAACTAATGAAAAACTGTTTTTT.

The gene calls are TRBV24-1 and TRBJ2-3, with 8 nucleotides matching TRBD1. V was pared by 2 bases and J by 6 bases, with 6 bases of the junction left unmatched. This CDR3 contains 15 residues. Germline lookup yields CDR1 KGHDR and CDR2 SFDVKD. In nucleotides, the CDR3 is TGTGCCACCAGTGATTCCGGACAGGGTGGGGATACGCAGTATTTT. It yields the protein CATSDSGQGGDTQYF.

The chain is built from TRBV5-6 and TRBJ1-2, with D unresolved. From germline, CDR1 is SGHDT and CDR2 YYEEEE. This CDR3 has 14 amino acids. V was shortened by 4 bases and J by 8 bases, with 18 bases between the two germline ends. CDR3 DNA: TGTGCCAGCAGCCCGGGGTCAAACCGACGGGGCTACACCTTC. Protein product: CASSPGSNRRGYTF.